Given below is one T cell receptor (beta chain) in context. The data are from a study of human versus mouse CDR3 diversity and MHC coevolution. Profiling relied on immunoSEQ multiplex PCR, and the TCRdb table lists in-frame clones only, not all of them. The sample consists of roughly 86,000 clones, roughly 93% of them appearing once. V lost 4 bases to trimming and J lost 7 bases; unmatched junction nucleotides: 11. This CDR3 is 17 amino acids long. The germline V gene has CDR1 MNHEY and CDR2 SMNVEV (reference sequence). Sequences were obtained from naive CD4+ T cells from blood. Subset meaning: CD45RO-negative CD62L-positive naive CD4 T cells. The clonotype comes from a person aged 30-70 years in good health. The V call is TRBV27, the J call TRBJ2-1; 12 nucleotides match TRBD2. The CDR3 here is CASSSTPLAGGLNEQFF. The CDR3 DNA reads as TGTGCCAGCAGTTCCACCCCTCTAGCGGGGGGGCTTAATGAGCAGTTCTTC.